These T cell receptor beta chains were read from a single sample in a study of post-analysis software for immune sequencing data. TCRdb passed the PCR reads through MiXCR, listing each CDR3 protein once. In the table there are approximately 630,000 distinct CDR3 sequences, 59% of which are singletons. Source material: blood. These receptors all come from a girl aged 2-10 years with multiple sclerosis. CDR3s include the opening cysteine and the closing phenylalanine or tryptophan. The order of the fields is CDR3 length, clone size, J gene, D gene, V gene, CDR3 protein, CDR3 DNA. The D gene is left open where the match is weak. Expanded clones get a size class; other rows say once, few or many, or leave the size out.

>17|once|TRBJ1-3|NA|TRBV6-6
CASSYSDGGSSGNTIYF
TGTGCCAGCAGTTACTCGGACGGGGGTTCCTCTGGAAACACCATATATTTT
>11|few|TRBJ1-2|NA|TRBV29-1
CSVAGDAGYTF
TGCAGCGTGGCCGGGGATGCAGGCTACACCTTC
>14|NA|TRBJ2-1|TRBD2|TRBV11-2
CASSLASGGLEQFF
TGTGCCAGCAGCTTAGCTAGCGGGGGCCTGGAGCAGTTCTTC
>15|NA|TRBJ2-5|TRBD1|TRBV25-1
CASAFKDRGQETQYF
TGTGCCAGCGCGTTCAAGGACAGGGGGCAGGAGACCCAGTACTTC
>15|NA|TRBJ2-7|NA|TRBV5-1
CASSLGTASSYEQYF
TGCGCCAGCAGCTTGGGTACAGCGAGCTCCTACGAGCAGTACTTC
>11|NA|TRBJ2-3|NA|TRBV20-1
CSAILTDTQYF
TGCAGTGCCATCCTCACAGATACGCAGTATTTT
>14|NA|TRBJ1-1|NA|TRBV9
CASSVGSIGTEAFF
TGTGCCAGCAGCGTAGGGTCAATCGGCACTGAAGCTTTCTTT
>15|NA|TRBJ2-3|TRBD1|TRBV27
CASTPDRGSTDTQYF
TGTGCCAGCACCCCCGACAGGGGGAGCACAGATACGCAGTATTTT
>16|NA|TRBJ2-1|TRBD2|TRBV20-1
CSASDLWAGGVNEQFF
TGCAGTGCTAGCGACCTCTGGGCGGGGGGCGTCAATGAGCAGTTCTTC
>14|once|TRBJ2-3|NA|TRBV5-1
CASSRQTETDTQYF
TGCGCCAGCAGCAGGCAAACAGAGACAGATACGCAGTATTTT
>16|NA|TRBJ2-1|NA|TRBV12-3/TRBV12-4
CASSLGVNLPYNEQFF
TGTGCCAGCAGTTTGGGAGTGAACCTACCCTACAATGAGCAGTTCTTC
>13|NA|TRBJ2-5|NA|TRBV29-1
CSVGSRLQETQYF
TGCAGCGTTGGAAGTCGACTCCAAGAGACCCAGTACTTC
>14|NA|TRBJ2-7|NA|TRBV27
CASSVVKGDYEQYF
TGTGCCAGCAGTGTCGTGAAGGGCGACTACGAGCAGTACTTC
>13|few|TRBJ1-2|NA|TRBV6-6
CASSSQGGDGYTF
TGTGCCAGCAGTTCTCAAGGAGGGGATGGCTACACCTTC
>20|NA|TRBJ2-4|TRBD2|TRBV6-2/TRBV6-3
CASSTRFATSGPLAKNIQYF
TGTGCCAGCAGTACACGGTTCGCGACTAGCGGTCCTCTAGCCAAAAACATTCAGTACTTC
>13|NA|TRBJ1-2|NA|TRBV29-1
CSVAGRLGYGYTF
TGCAGCGTCGCCGGGCGCCTGGGCTATGGCTACACCTTC
>14|NA|TRBJ2-3|NA|TRBV6-6
CASNSPWEPDTQYF
TGTGCCAGCAATTCCCCATGGGAGCCAGATACGCAGTATTTT
>13|NA|TRBJ2-1|TRBD1|TRBV29-1
CSVRTGGFIEQFF
TGCAGCGTGAGGACAGGGGGCTTCATTGAGCAGTTCTTC
>17|NA|TRBJ2-7|NA|TRBV4-1
CASSQDIRADLPYEQYF
TGCGCCAGCAGCCAAGATATTCGGGCGGACCTCCCCTACGAGCAGTACTTC
>13|NA|TRBJ1-1|NA|TRBV29-1
CSVVRGGDTEAFF
TGCAGCGTTGTTCGGGGGGGAGACACTGAAGCTTTCTTT
>12|once|TRBJ2-1|NA|TRBV6-1
CASSIQYNEQFF
TGTGCCAGCAGTATCCAGTACAATGAGCAGTTCTTC
>14|NA|TRBJ2-5|TRBD1|TRBV6-5
CASSHQQGGETQYF
TGTGCCAGCAGCCACCAACAGGGGGGAGAGACCCAGTACTTC
>14|NA|TRBJ2-1|TRBD2|TRBV7-9
CASSYLAGVDEQFF
TGTGCCAGCAGCTATCTAGCGGGAGTCGATGAGCAGTTCTTC
>15|few|TRBJ2-3|TRBD2|TRBV20-1
CSANPAGLRGDTQYF
TGCAGTGCTAACCCAGCGGGATTACGGGGAGATACGCAGTATTTT
>17|NA|TRBJ2-1|NA|TRBV2
CASLTSGRAHSYNEQFF
TGTGCCAGCCTAACCAGCGGGCGCGCTCACTCCTACAATGAGCAGTTCTTC
>14|NA|TRBJ2-1|TRBD2|TRBV6-5
CASSYGLAGGEQFF
TGTGCCAGCAGTTATGGACTAGCGGGAGGTGAGCAGTTCTTC
>15|NA|TRBJ2-1|NA|TRBV9
CASRAGTGMYNEQFF
TGTGCCAGCAGGGCCGGGACGGGGATGTACAATGAGCAGTTCTTC
>14|NA|TRBJ2-7|NA|TRBV12-3/TRBV12-4
CASSLTGEGGEQYF
TGTGCCAGCAGTTTAACTGGGGAAGGTGGCGAGCAGTACTTC
>13|NA|TRBJ2-1|NA|TRBV20-1
CSARDPPAQEQFF
TGCAGTGCTAGAGATCCGCCCGCTCAAGAGCAGTTCTTC